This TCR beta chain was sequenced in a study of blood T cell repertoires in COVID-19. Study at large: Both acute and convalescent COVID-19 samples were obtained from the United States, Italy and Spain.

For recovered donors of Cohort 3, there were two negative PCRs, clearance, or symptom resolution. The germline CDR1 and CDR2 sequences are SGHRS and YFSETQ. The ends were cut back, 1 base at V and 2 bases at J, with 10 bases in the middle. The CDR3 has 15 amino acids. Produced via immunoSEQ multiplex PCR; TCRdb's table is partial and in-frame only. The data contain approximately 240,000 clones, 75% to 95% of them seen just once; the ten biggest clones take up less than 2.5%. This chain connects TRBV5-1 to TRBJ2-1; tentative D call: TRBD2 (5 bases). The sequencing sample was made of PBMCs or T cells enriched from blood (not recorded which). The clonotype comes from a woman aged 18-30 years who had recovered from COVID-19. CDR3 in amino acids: CASSLRDGTYNEQFF. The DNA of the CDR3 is TGCGCCAGCAGCTTGCGCGACGGGACCTACAATGAGCAGTTCTTC.